This T cell receptor beta chain was observed in a study of blood T cell repertoires in COVID-19. Per the authors' pipeline: Using reference gene primer amplification, nucleated cell counts were estimated. Sequenced by immunoSEQ multiplex PCR; TCRdb stores in-frame clones only, minus some. The V and J calls and clone size were taken over from that table, and D and trimming were inferred from the DNA. The data hold about 160,000 clones, with about nine tenths observed a single time. Unmatched junction bases numbered 8, after V lost 6 bases and J lost 7 bases. The CDR3 has 13 amino acids. The gene calls are TRBV12-3 or TRBV12-4 and TRBJ1-2, with 7 bases identical to TRBD1. The receptor's source is a woman aged 60 to 75 with active or convalescent COVID-19. Sequencing was performed on peripheral blood. The CDR3 bases are TGTGCCAGCAGGTATAAAGACAGGGCTGGCTACACCTTC. Its translation is CASRYKDRAGYTF.